There are many counts of the clone carrying this TCR beta chain. Its specificity is unknown. These data belong to a study of T-cell reconstitution after alpha-beta-depleted transplantation in children. Findings and limits, study-wide: The authors attributed T-cell counts and diversity one year after transplant mostly to newly produced T cells. After transplant, high TCRbeta diversity at day 60 in some patients arose from surviving recipient T cells and thymic progenitors. As was reported, about two months after transplant, alpha-beta T cells came from several hundred expanded graft clones.

The library targeted TCRbeta and was prepared with unique molecular identifiers. TCRdb recomputed calls from the PCR reads with MiXCR, one row per CDR3 protein. Counted here are hundreds of thousands of distinct CDR3 sequences, 15% to 20% occurring once; the ten biggest clones make up around 4.5%. This specimen consisted of PBMCs, mostly from graft donor cells, obtained 360 days after TCRalphabeta/CD19-depleted stem cell transplant. This clonotype originated in a male patient aged 10 to 17 who had a stem cell transplant for acute lymphoblastic leukemia, so the T cells may come from the graft donor.

The DNA of the CDR3 is TGTGCCAGCAGTTTTCGGACTAGCGGGAGGTCGATCATTCAGTACTTC. As protein: CASSFRTSGRSIIQYF. The chain combines TRBV6-5 with TRBJ2-4; 14 nucleotides agree with TRBD2. This CDR3 comprises 16 residues. The J segment lost 9 bases and the V segment lost 4 bases, leaving 8 bases of the junction unmatched. CDR1 and CDR2 from the germline V gene are MNHEY and SVGAGI.